This TCR beta chain was captured in a study of blood T cell repertoires in COVID-19. Study summary: Acute and convalescent COVID-19 specimens originated in the United States, Italy and Spain.

This table comes from immunoSEQ multiplex PCR, and its TCRdb copy is limited to in-frame clones, with some not included. The repertoire holds over 200,000 clones, with roughly 87% as singletons. The CDR3 sequence is 14 residues long. V shed 1 base and J 3 bases; nucleotides not matched to a gene: 1. CDR1 is SNHLY and CDR2 is FYNNEI in the germline V gene. Sequenced: peripheral blood. V and J are TRBV2 and TRBJ2-7; TRBD2 matches at 9 bases. The sequence derives from a middle-aged man with active or convalescent COVID-19. CDR3 protein: CASSEVTSGYEQYF. In DNA, the CDR3 is TGTGCCAGCAGTGAAGTGACTAGCGGCTACGAGCAGTACTTC.